This TCR beta chain was recorded in a study of CXCR3-negative and CXCR3-positive naive CD8 T cells. Looked up from germline, CDR1 is SGHRS and CDR2 is YFSETQ. The CDR3 is 17 amino acids. UMI-tagged TRB cDNA libraries were built via 5' RACE. Reprocessing the 5' RACE reads, TCRdb reports a single entry for every CDR3 protein and omits DNA. The sample holds tens of thousands of distinct CDR3 sequences. Concerning this clonotype: Its antigen is currently unknown.

CD45RO-CCR7+CD27+CD95- expression identified naive CD8+ T cells. General study points: For CXCR3-positive naive cells, TRB CDR3s were more hydrophobic than those of CXCR3-negative naive cells.

The genes are TRBV5-1 and TRBJ1-1; no DNA is available, so the TRBD1 call from TCRdb remains unchecked. This TCR came from a human donor in good health. Some clones in this sample may be carry-over from other donors' samples. The sample comprised naive CXCR3- CD8+ T cells from blood. Subset: CD45RO-CCR7+CD27+CD95- naive CD8+ T cells lacking CXCR3 (TNR3-). This CDR3 reads CASSLSASGRMNTEAFF.